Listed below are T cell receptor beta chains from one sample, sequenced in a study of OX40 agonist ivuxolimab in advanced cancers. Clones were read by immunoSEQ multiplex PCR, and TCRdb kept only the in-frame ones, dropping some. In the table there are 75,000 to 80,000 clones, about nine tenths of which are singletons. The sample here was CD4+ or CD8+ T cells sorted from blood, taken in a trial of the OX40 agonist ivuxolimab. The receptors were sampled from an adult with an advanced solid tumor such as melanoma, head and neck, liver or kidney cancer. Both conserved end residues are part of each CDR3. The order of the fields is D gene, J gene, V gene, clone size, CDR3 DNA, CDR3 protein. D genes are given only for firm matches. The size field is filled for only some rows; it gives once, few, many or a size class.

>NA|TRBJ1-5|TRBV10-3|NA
TGTGCCACCGCGGCAAGCCTTAAAGTAGATCAGCCCCAGCATTTT
CATAASLKVDQPQHF
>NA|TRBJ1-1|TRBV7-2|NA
TGTGCCAGCAGCTTACCCGGGGGTGAAGCTTTCTTT
CASSLPGGEAFF
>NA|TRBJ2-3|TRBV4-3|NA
TGCGCCAGCAGCCAAGAGGGAGGGGGAGGGGGTACGCAGTATTTT
CASSQEGGGGGTQYF
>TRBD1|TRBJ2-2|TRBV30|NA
TGTGCCTGGGTCAGGACAGGGTTTGCCGGGGAGCTGTTTTTT
CAWVRTGFAGELFF
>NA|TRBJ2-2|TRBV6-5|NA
TGTGCCACAAGAGAGACCCAGCCGACCGGGGAGCTGTTTTTT
CATRETQPTGELFF
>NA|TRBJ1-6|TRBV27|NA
TGTGCCAGCAGACTAAATAATTCACCCCTCCACTTT
CASRLNNSPLHF
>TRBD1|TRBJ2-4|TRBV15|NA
TGTGCCACCAGCCCCCGGGACAGATTAGCCAAAAACATTCAGTACTTC
CATSPRDRLAKNIQYF
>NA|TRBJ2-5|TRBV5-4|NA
TGTGCCAGCAGCCCCCTCGGGGAGACCCAGTACTTC
CASSPLGETQYF
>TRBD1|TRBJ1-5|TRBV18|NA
TGTGCCAGCTCGCTGCGACAGGGGGAGAGCAATCAGCCCCAGCATTTT
CASSLRQGESNQPQHF
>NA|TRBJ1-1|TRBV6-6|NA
TGTGCCAGCAGTTACTCCAGGAACACTGAAGCTTTCTTT
CASSYSRNTEAFF
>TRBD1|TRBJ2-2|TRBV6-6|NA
TGTGCCAGCAGACGGGACAGGGGTGGATCCGGGGAGCTGTTTTTT
CASRRDRGGSGELFF
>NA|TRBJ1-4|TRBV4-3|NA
TGCGCCAGCAGCCAAGTGGGGGGAATGGGTGAAAAACTGTTTTTT
CASSQVGGMGEKLFF
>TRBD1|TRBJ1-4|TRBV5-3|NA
TGTGCCAGAAGCTTGGATGCGGTTCTCCGGGACAGGGCGTGTTTTTTT
CARSLDAVLRDRACFF
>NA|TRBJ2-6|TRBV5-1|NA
TGCGCCAGCAGCTTGGCCTCTGGGGCCAACGTCCTGACTTTC
CASSLASGANVLTF
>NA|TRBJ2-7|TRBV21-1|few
TGTGCCAGCAGCAAAGTGGGGACATTGACCTACGAGCAGTACTTC
CASSKVGTLTYEQYF
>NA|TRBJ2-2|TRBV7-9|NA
TGTGCCAGCAGCCCAGGTCGATCCACCGGGGAGCTGTTTTTT
CASSPGRSTGELFF
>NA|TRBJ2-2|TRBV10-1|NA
TGCGCCAGCTCAGCACTGCCCGAGGCCGGGGAGCTGTTTTTT
CASSALPEAGELFF
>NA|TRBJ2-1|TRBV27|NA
TGTGCCAGCAGTTTCTTATGGGGCTCCTACAATGAGCAGTTCTTC
CASSFLWGSYNEQFF
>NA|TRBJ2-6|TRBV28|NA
TGTGCCAGCAGGACGGGTTACTCTGGGGCCAACGTCCTGACTTTC
CASRTGYSGANVLTF
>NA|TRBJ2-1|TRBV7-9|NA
TGTGCCCTTCGGGACACCTCGAACGAGCAGTTCTTC
CALRDTSNEQFF
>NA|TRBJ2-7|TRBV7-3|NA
TGTGCCAGCAGCTTAATGCCAGGGGAATCCTACGAGCAGTACTTC
CASSLMPGESYEQYF
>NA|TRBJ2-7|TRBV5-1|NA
TGCGCCAGCAGCTACTCCCCCTCGCAGGAATCCTACGAGCAGTACTTC
CASSYSPSQESYEQYF
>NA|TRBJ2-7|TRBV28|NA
TGTGCCAGCAGTTCCCTGGGTGGAGGGGGCTACGAGCAGTACTTC
CASSSLGGGGYEQYF
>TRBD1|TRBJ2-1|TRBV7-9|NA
TGTGCCAGCACACACAGGGGGGATTCCTACAATGAGCAGTTCTTC
CASTHRGDSYNEQFF
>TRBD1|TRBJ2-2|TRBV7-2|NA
TGTGCCAGCAGGCTAGACAGGGGCGGTGCAGGAAAGCTGTTTTTT
CASRLDRGGAGKLFF
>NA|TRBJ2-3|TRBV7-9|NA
TGTGCCAGCAGCTCGCGAGGATCGCCCACAGATACGCAGTATTTT
CASSSRGSPTDTQYF
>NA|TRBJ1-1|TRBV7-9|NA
TGTGCCAGCAGCTCGCGGGCCCCGGACACTGAAGCTTTCTTT
CASSSRAPDTEAFF
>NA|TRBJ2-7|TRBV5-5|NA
TGTGCCAGCAGCAACCGTCCGCAGCCGGGCTACGAGCAGTACTTC
CASSNRPQPGYEQYF
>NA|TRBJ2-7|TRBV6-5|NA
TGTGCCAGCAGTTACTCGAGACAGTCTGGCGAGCAGTACTTC
CASSYSRQSGEQYF
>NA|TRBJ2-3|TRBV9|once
TGTGCCAGCAGCGTAGCTGGGGGGGGGCGACCAGATACGCAGTATTTT
CASSVAGGGRPDTQYF
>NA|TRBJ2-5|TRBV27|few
TGTGCCAGCAGATCTGGGGGAGAGACCCAGTACTTC
CASRSGGETQYF
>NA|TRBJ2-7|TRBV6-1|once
TGTGCCAGCAGTGGCCCCTCCTACGAGCAGTACTTC
CASSGPSYEQYF
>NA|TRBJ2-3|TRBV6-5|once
TGTGCCAGCAGGGACCCGGGGGATACGCAGTATTTT
CASRDPGDTQYF
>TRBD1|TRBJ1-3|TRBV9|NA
TGTGCCAGCAGCCCCCAAGGGGGAGGACAGGGGTGGGCAAACACCATATATTTT
CASSPQGGGQGWANTIYF
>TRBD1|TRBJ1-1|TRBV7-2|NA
TGTGCCAGCAGCTTAGTAGACAGGGGTTGGACTGAAGCTTTCTTT
CASSLVDRGWTEAFF
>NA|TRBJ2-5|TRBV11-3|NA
TGTGCCAGCAGCTTCGGAAGCCAAGAGACCCAGTACTTC
CASSFGSQETQYF
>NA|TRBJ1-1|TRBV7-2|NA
TGTGCCAGCAGCTTACAGGGAGGAAGCACTGAAGCTTTCTTT
CASSLQGGSTEAFF
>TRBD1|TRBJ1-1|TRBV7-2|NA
TGTGCCAGCAGCCTATTGGACAGGGGGCCCACTGAAGCTTTCTTT
CASSLLDRGPTEAFF
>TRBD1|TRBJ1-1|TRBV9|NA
TGTGCCAGCAGCGAGGGGCGACAGGGGTGGACTTTCTTT
CASSEGRQGWTFF
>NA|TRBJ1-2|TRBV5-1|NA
TGCGCCAGCAGCTTGGGGGAGCAGGGGTATGGCTACACCTTC
CASSLGEQGYGYTF
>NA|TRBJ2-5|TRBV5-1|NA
TGCGCCAGCAGCTTGGTTCCAGGGGAAGAGACCCAGTACTTC
CASSLVPGEETQYF
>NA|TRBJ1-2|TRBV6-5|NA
TGTGCCAGCACCCTGCAAACGGATATCTATGGCTACACCTTC
CASTLQTDIYGYTF
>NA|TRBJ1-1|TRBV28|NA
TGTGCCAGCAGTTTTAAGGGACTGTCGAACACTGAAGCTTTCTTT
CASSFKGLSNTEAFF
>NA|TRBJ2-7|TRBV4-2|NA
TGTGCCAGCAGCCAAGGGGGGACACGACCCTACGAGCAGTACTTC
CASSQGGTRPYEQYF
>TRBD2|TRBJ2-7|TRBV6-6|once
TGTGCCAGCAGTTACGGGCTAGCGGTTTTCGACGAGCAGTACTTC
CASSYGLAVFDEQYF
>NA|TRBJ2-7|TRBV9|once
TGTGCCAGCAGCCCCAGGAGCTCCTACGAGCAGTACTTC
CASSPRSSYEQYF
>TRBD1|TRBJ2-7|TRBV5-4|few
TGTGCCAGCAGCTCGTCCCGGGACAGGTTCGAGCAGTACTTC
CASSSSRDRFEQYF
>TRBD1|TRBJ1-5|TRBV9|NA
TGTGCCAGCAGCGCGACAGGGTCAAACCAGCCCCAGCATTTT
CASSATGSNQPQHF
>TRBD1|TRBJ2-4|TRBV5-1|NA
TGCGCCAGCAGCTCCGAACTGACAGGGACCAAAAACATTCAGTACTTC
CASSSELTGTKNIQYF
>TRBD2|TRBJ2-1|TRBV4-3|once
TGCGCCAGCAGCCACGGACTAGCGGGACTAAGCTCCTACAATGAGCAGTTCTTC
CASSHGLAGLSSYNEQFF
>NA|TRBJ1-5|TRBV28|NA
TGTGCCAGCAGTTCCGTAGATCAGCCCCAGCATTTT
CASSSVDQPQHF
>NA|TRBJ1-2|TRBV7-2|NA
TGTGCCAGCAGCCCTTTGGCTAGTTGGCTAGGCGGCTACACCTTC
CASSPLASWLGGYTF
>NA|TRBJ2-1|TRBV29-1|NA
TGCAGCGCCTTCGACGGGGGCGGGGATGAGCAGTTCTTC
CSAFDGGGDEQFF
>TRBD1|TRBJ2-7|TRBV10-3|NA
TGTGCCATCAGTGCAGGACAGGGATCCTACGAGCAGTACTTC
CAISAGQGSYEQYF